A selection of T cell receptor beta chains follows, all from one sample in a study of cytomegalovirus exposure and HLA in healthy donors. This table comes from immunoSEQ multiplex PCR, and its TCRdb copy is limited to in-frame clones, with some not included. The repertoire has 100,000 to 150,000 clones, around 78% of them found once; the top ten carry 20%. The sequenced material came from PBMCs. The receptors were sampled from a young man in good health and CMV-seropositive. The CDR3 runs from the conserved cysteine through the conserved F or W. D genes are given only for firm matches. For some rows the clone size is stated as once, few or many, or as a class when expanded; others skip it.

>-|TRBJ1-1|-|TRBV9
CASSVEPWAPQGTEAFF
TGTGCCAGCAGCGTAGAACCGTGGGCCCCTCAAGGCACTGAAGCTTTCTTT
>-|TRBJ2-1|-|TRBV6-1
CAGEAEQGYYNEQFF
TGTGCCGGCGAGGCGGAACAGGGCTACTACAATGAGCAGTTCTTC
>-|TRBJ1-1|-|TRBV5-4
CASSLAVNTEAFF
TGTGCCAGCAGCTTGGCAGTGAACACTGAAGCTTTCTTT
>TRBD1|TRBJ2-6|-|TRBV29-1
CSVLTGYGVGANVLTF
TGCAGCGTCCTGACAGGGTACGGGGTTGGGGCCAACGTCCTGACTTTC
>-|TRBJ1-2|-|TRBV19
CASSIGRNVGYTF
TGTGCCAGTAGTATTGGCAGAAATGTCGGCTACACCTTC
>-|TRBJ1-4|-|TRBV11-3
CASSLEGEACNEKLFF
TGTGCCAGCAGCTTAGAGGGGGAGGCTTGTAATGAAAAACTGTTTTTT
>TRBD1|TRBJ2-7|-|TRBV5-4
CASSPGTGSMFEQYF
TGTGCCAGCAGCCCGGGGACAGGGAGTATGTTCGAGCAGTACTTC
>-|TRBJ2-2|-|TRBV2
CASSEVAVPGELFF
TGTGCCAGCAGTGAAGTGGCGGTCCCCGGGGAGCTGTTTTTT
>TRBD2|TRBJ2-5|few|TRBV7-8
CASSLTPGGGGAGETQYF
TGTGCCAGCAGCTTAACCCCGGGGGGCGGGGGGGCCGGGGAGACCCAGTACTTC
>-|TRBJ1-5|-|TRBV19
CASTASPVGNQPQHF
TGTGCCAGTACCGCGTCTCCGGTCGGCAATCAGCCCCAGCATTTT
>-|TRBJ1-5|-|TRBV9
CASSVESGNQPQHF
TGTGCCAGCAGCGTTGAATCAGGCAATCAGCCCCAGCATTTT
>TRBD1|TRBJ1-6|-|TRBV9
CASSVANDREDSPLHF
TGTGCCAGCAGCGTAGCTAACGACAGGGAGGATTCACCCCTCCACTTT
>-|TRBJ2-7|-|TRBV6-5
CASSTGPSYEQYF
TGTGCCAGTTCGACAGGCCCCTCCTACGAGCAGTACTTC
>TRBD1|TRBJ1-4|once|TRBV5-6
CARGQGANEKLFF
TGTGCCAGAGGACAGGGTGCTAATGAAAAACTGTTTTTT
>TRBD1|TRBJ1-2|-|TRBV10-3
CAISESTGVYGYTF
TGTGCCATCAGTGAGTCGACAGGGGTCTATGGCTACACCTTC
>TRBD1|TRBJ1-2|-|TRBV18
CASSPGTEGGYTF
TGTGCCAGCTCACCGGGGACAGAGGGTGGCTACACCTTC
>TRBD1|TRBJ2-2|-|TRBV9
CASSSQGVNTGELFF
TGTGCCAGCAGCTCCCAGGGGGTGAACACCGGGGAGCTGTTTTTT
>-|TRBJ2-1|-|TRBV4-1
CASSQETGSYNEQFF
TGCGCCAGCAGCCAAGAAACAGGTTCCTACAATGAGCAGTTCTTC
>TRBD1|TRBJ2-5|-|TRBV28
CASSFPGGGETQYF
TGTGCCAGCAGTTTCCCAGGGGGCGGTGAGACCCAGTACTTC
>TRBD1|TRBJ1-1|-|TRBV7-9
CASSLVGQGVINTEAFF
TGTGCCAGCAGCTTAGTGGGACAGGGGGTAATAAACACTGAAGCTTTCTTT
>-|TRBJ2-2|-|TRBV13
CASSLRRNTGELFF
TGTGCCAGCAGCTTAAGGAGGAACACCGGGGAGCTGTTTTTT
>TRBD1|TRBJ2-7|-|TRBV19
CASSSPGQGSYEQYF
TGTGCCAGTAGTAGTCCGGGACAGGGTAGCTACGAGCAGTACTTC
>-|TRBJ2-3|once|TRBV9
CASSPGGVSTDTQYF
TGTGCCAGCAGCCCGGGCGGGGTCAGCACAGATACGCAGTATTTT
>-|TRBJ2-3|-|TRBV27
CARRRDTQYF
TGTGCCAGAAGGAGGGATACGCAGTATTTT
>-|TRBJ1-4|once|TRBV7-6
CASSSTDGGSRLFF
TGTGCCAGCAGCTCCACAGACGGGGGGAGTAGACTGTTTTTT
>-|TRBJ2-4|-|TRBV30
CAWSDGTCQYF
TGTGCCTGGAGTGACGGGACTTGCCAGTACTTC
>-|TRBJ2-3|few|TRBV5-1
CASSLAQWGGAGDTQYF
TGCGCCAGCAGCTTGGCCCAATGGGGGGGCGCTGGGGATACGCAGTATTTT
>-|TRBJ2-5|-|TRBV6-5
CASNSVGGETQYF
TGTGCCAGCAATAGCGTGGGCGGAGAGACCCAGTACTTC
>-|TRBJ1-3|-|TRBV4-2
CASSQAGVNGNTIYF
TGTGCCAGCAGCCAAGCGGGGGTCAATGGAAACACCATATATTTT
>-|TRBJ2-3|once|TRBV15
CATSPGASSVTQYF
TGTGCCACCAGCCCAGGGGCCAGTTCAGTTACGCAGTATTTT
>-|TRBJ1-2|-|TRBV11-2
CASSLALGADYGYTF
TGTGCCAGCAGCCTAGCTCTCGGCGCGGACTATGGCTACACCTTC
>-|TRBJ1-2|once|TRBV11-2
CASSFARDGGYTF
TGTGCCAGCAGCTTTGCGAGAGACGGGGGCTACACCTTC
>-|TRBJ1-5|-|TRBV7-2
CASSLEIGQGVSSGQHF
-
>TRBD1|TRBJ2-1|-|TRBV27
CASCLWDSSYNEQFF
TGTGCCAGCTGCCTGTGGGACAGCTCCTACAATGAGCAGTTCTTC
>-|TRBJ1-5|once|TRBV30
CAWSVGSNQPQHF
TGTGCCTGGAGTGTCGGTAGCAATCAGCCCCAGCATTTT
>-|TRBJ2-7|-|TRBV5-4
CASSSGVNPWQQYF
TGTGCCAGCAGCTCGGGGGTGAACCCATGGCAGCAGTACTTC
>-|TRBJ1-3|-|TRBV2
CASIPGVGGAGNTIYF
TGTGCCAGCATTCCCGGCGTCGGGGGGGCCGGAAACACCATATATTTT
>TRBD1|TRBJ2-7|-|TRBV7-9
CASSSWDRTYEQYF
TGTGCCAGCAGCTCCTGGGACAGAACCTACGAGCAGTACTTC
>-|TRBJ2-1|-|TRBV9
CASSPAGAPWPEQFF
TGTGCCAGCAGCCCCGCGGGGGCCCCGTGGCCTGAGCAGTTCTTC
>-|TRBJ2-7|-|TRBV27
CASSETPYSSYEQYF
TGTGCCAGCAGTGAGACACCCTATAGCTCCTACGAGCAGTACTTC
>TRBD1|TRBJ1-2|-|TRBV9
CASSVSGTGGYGYTF
TGTGCCAGCAGCGTTAGCGGGACAGGGGGCTATGGCTACACCTTC
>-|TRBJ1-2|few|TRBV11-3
CASSLSLNYGYTF
TGTGCCAGCAGCTTGTCCCTTAACTATGGCTACACCTTC
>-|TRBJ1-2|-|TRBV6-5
CASSKQGGGDGYTF
TGTGCCAGCAGCAAACAGGGCGGGGGGGATGGCTACACCTTC
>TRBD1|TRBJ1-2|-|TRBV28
CASSPLGQGGTYGYTF
TGTGCCAGCAGTCCGTTGGGACAGGGGGGGACTTATGGCTACACCTTC
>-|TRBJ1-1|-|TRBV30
CAWSVQINTEAFF
TGTGCCTGGAGTGTACAGATTAACACTGAAGCTTTCTTT
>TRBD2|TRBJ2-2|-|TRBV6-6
CAGIAGVTGELFF
TGTGCCGGTATAGCGGGGGTCACCGGGGAGCTGTTTTTT
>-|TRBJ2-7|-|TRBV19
CASSIGTHSYEQYF
TGTGCCAGTAGTATTGGGACACATTCCTACGAGCAGTACTTC